A single T cell receptor (beta chain) is shown here with its context. In the original analysis: Quantification of nucleated cells was approximated via reference gene primer amplification. Only in-frame clones appear in the TCRdb table, and some are missing; sequencing was by immunoSEQ multiplex PCR. The V and J calls and clone size are taken from that table; D and trimming were inferred from the DNA. Of fewer than 300,000 clones in the sample, approximately 84% were seen once. This CDR3 is built from 14 residues. Looked up from germline, CDR1 is SGHNT and CDR2 is YYREEE (reference sequence). V was clipped by 1 base and J by 0 bases, with 8 bases between them. Patients at the Seattle site were enrolled during active infection and followed longitudinally. This sample was included in a study of blood T cell repertoires in COVID-19. On the study more broadly: Material from acute and convalescent COVID-19 was sourced from the United States, Italy and Spain. Nucleic acid was either cDNA or gDNA, and it came from T cells, B-cell-depleted T cells, or PBMCs.

Specimen: peripheral blood. This receptor was taken from a person between 65 and 80 years old with COVID-19, enrolled during active disease. The rearrangement links TRBV5-4 to TRBJ2-7, with TRBD1 as a possible D gene (5 bases). The CDR3 loop reads CASSLTGTSYEQYF. In DNA, the CDR3 is TGTGCCAGCAGCTTGACAGGAACCTCCTACGAGCAGTACTTC.